This T cell receptor beta chain is from a study of blood T cell repertoires in COVID-19 (dated by TCRdb to 2018 to 2021). Study-wide context: The collaborator samples originated in the United States, Italy and Spain and spanned the acute and convalescent phases of COVID-19. The prospective study material was composed of cDNA or gDNA derived from T cells, B-cell-depleted T cells, or PBMCs. Subjects who had been exposed to COVID-19, were actively infected with it, or had recovered from it provided the deeply sampled blood TCRbeta repertoires that made up the dataset. The repertoires were made available in a free public database intended to serve as a resource for research on the immune response to SARS-CoV-2. Samples were obtained from the ongoing ImmuneRACE study (first 160 participants) and from 1,254 subjects provided by 6 global collaborators. The sample metadata nearly always contained a de-identified subject ID, COVID-19 status, age in years and sex. Where available, HLA class I and class II types were taken from metadata supplied by the sample provider and were not determined by assay-based typing.

The immunoSEQ Assay, a bias-controlled multiplex PCR, was used to amplify TCRbeta CDR3 regions from genomic DNA. The study's processing was this. The number of nucleated cells in each sample was estimated from the amplification of reference gene primers within the assay. Sequence reads were collapsed and filtered to measure the absolute abundance of every unique TCRbeta CDR3 rearrangement. For each sample, productive Simpson clonality was calculated as the square root of Simpson's diversity index over productive rearrangements. As stored in TCRdb, this immuneACCESS dataset retains in-frame rearrangements with V and J assigned. A fraction of the clones does not appear; measured against another copy, unresolved V genes explain less than half of the discrepancy, and the remainder lacks a known reason. V and J calls and clone size are copied from that table; D and trimming were computed from the DNA. This sample has 100,000 to 120,000 clones in its table, and under 85% of those were observed once. Less than 5% of the sample comes from the top ten.

Concerning this clone itself: Its antigen is currently not known. Per-base quality was not reported, and no clone a single base away is much larger than it.

Whole blood was collected in K2EDTA tubes by collaborating institutions according to the institutions' own protocols. For TCRbeta analysis, collaborator samples were shipped as frozen whole blood, as isolated PBMCs, or as DNA extracted from either sample type. Points the paper makes about the study in general: The quantity of clinical and demographic metadata differed by source and by participant and was supplied without curation.

The V and J ends are trimmed by 4 bases and 0 bases, leaving 15 bases between them. CDR3 length: 17 amino acids, cysteine to phenylalanine. The entry retains the CDR3 DNA only, 51 bases that are in frame from base 1. The germline V gene yields SNHLY for CDR1 and FYNNEI for CDR2. The sequence joins TRBV2 to TRBJ1-4; the D segment could be TRBD1, given 5 matching bases. Specimen: peripheral blood. The sequence was collected from a woman aged 70-85 years with acute or convalescent COVID-19. The DNA is TGTGCCAGCAGTGGGTTGGGGGGGTCCGCAACTAATGAAAAACTGTTTTTT. It codes for CASSGLGGSATNEKLFF.